A single count supports the clone carrying this T cell receptor beta chain. The antigen is undetermined. These data are taken from a study of blood T cells in healthy people across ages. The germline CDR1 and CDR2 sequences are MNHEY and SVGEGT. This CDR3 contains 16 residues. Trimming removed 5 bases at V and 12 bases at J, with 26 bases between. The study, taken as a whole, reports: Long-lived donors carried more naive CD4+ cells and greater diversity than aged donors.

A second PCR of roughly 7 to 11 cycles used a sample-barcoded 5' primer and a J-beta primer mix. Unique molecular identifiers of 12 random nucleotides labeled each cDNA. TCRdb reprocessed the 5' RACE reads via MiXCR and lists one record per CDR3 protein. This table holds roughly 1.5 million distinct CDR3 sequences, around 40% found once. The chain couples TRBV6-2 or TRBV6-3 to TRBJ2-1; a possible D gene is TRBD2 (6 bases). The sequenced sample consisted of blood. This sequence was found in a woman aged 18 to 35 in good health. CDR3 in amino acids: CASSPRLGLLGRVQFF. The CDR3 DNA sequence: TGTGCCAGCAGTCCCAGACTAGGCCTACTTGGAAGGGTGCAGTTCTTC.